This TCR beta chain is from a study of OX40 agonist ivuxolimab in advanced cancers. Study at large: An agonistic anti-OX40 (CD134) antibody, ivuxolimab, was used to treat the patients. Study-level points and caveats: Dosing at 0.1 to 3.0 mg/kg was accompanied by clonal expansion of CD4+ and CD8+ blood T cells by week 6. Normalized T-cell clonal expansion was also low in some nonresponders.

People who had autoimmune disease history or systemic immunosuppression were excluded. The repertoire was sequenced with immunoSEQ multiplex PCR; TCRdb's copy has only in-frame clones and lacks some. The table lists tens of thousands of clones, roughly 80% of them singletons, with 21% in the top ten. In the case of this clone: What it binds is not known. Other DNA sequences within the sample encode an identical CDR3.

Between the trimmed V and J ends, which lost 0 bases and 5 bases, there was a span of 9 bases. The CDR3 runs to 14 residues. Germline CDR1 is SGHRS and CDR2 is YFSETQ. The chain carries TRBV5-1 and TRBJ1-5; possibly TRBD1 for D (5 bases). This TCR came from an adult with an advanced solid tumor such as melanoma, head and neck, liver or kidney cancer. The sample in question was CD4+ or CD8+ T cells sorted from blood, obtained in a trial of the OX40 agonist ivuxolimab. For the CDR3, the DNA is TGCGCCAGCAGCTTGGGGCAGGGTGATCAGCCCCAGCATTTT. Translation: CASSLGQGDQPQHF. Drawing the rest from reference TRBV5-1 and TRBJ1-5, the complete variable domain is KAGVTQTPRYLIKTRGQQVTLSCSPISGHRSVSWYQQTPGQGLQFLFEYFSETQRNKGNFPGRFSGRQFSNSRSEMNVSTLELGDSALYLCASSLGQGDQPQHFGDGTRLSIL.